These T cell receptor beta chains were read from a single sample in a study of shared clonotypes between healthy human individuals. This table comes from immunoSEQ multiplex PCR, and its TCRdb copy is limited to in-frame clones, with some not included. The table includes approximately 1,000,000 clones, 60% to 85% detected once. The sample taken for sequencing was memory CD4+ T cells from PBMCs. These receptors were obtained from a man younger than 35 in good health. Some clones in this sample may be carry-over from other donors' samples. Both conserved end residues are part of each CDR3. Each record gives: clone size, J gene, D gene, V gene, CDR3 protein, CDR3 DNA. D genes are given only for firm matches. Not every row has a clone size; where given, it reads once, few, many or a size class.

. | TRBJ2-7 | TRBD2 | TRBV11-3 | CASSLGTGTSGNYEQYF | TGTGCCAGCAGCTTAGGTACCGGGACTAGCGGGAACTACGAGCAGTACTTC
. | TRBJ2-1 | . | TRBV5-4 | CASSLRSAPGEQFF | TGTGCCAGCAGCCTCCGGTCGGCCCCCGGGGAGCAGTTCTTC
. | TRBJ1-3 | TRBD1 | TRBV27 | CASSRDRGPGNTIYF | TGTGCCAGCAGTCGTGACAGGGGGCCTGGAAACACCATATATTTT
. | TRBJ2-3 | . | TRBV18 | CASSGTGGTDTQYF | TGTGCCAGCTCAGGGACGGGAGGCACAGATACGCAGTATTTT
. | TRBJ2-3 | . | TRBV15 | CATSRRQEIGDTQYF | TGTGCCACCAGCAGACGACAGGAAATAGGGGATACGCAGTATTTT
. | TRBJ2-6 | TRBD2 | TRBV6-5 | CASSRGGYGANVLTF | TGTGCCAGCAGCCGCGGGGGGTATGGGGCCAACGTCCTGACTTTC
. | TRBJ1-1 | . | TRBV2 | CASSYSIEAFF | TGTGCCAGCAGCTATTCGATTGAAGCTTTCTTT
. | TRBJ2-3 | . | TRBV5-8 | CASSFGLGDTQYF | TGTGCCAGCAGCTTTGGGTTGGGGGATACGCAGTATTTT
once | TRBJ2-2 | TRBD1 | TRBV2 | CASRTGVIGELFF | TGTGCCAGCAGAACAGGGGTAATCGGGGAGCTGTTTTTT
. | TRBJ2-7 | TRBD1 | TRBV19 | CASSITGTGGYEQYF | TGTGCCAGTAGTATAACCGGGACAGGGGGCTACGAGCAGTACTTC
. | TRBJ1-1 | . | TRBV6-5 | CASSYSARTEAFF | TGTGCCAGCAGTTACTCCGCCCGGACTGAAGCTTTCTTT
. | TRBJ2-7 | . | TRBV6-6 | CASSYSSGSEQYF | TGTGCCAGCAGTTACTCCTCGGGATCCGAGCAGTACTTC
. | TRBJ2-1 | TRBD2 | TRBV30 | CAWSPLGTSGYNEQFF | TGTGCCTGGAGTCCGCTCGGGACTAGCGGCTACAATGAGCAGTTCTTC
. | TRBJ1-4 | TRBD1 | TRBV6-5 | CASSSPGGQSNEKLFF | TGTGCCAGCAGTTCCCCAGGGGGACAGAGTAATGAAAAACTGTTTTTT
few | TRBJ1-1 | . | TRBV15 | CATSRDIGNTEAFF | TGTGCCACCAGCAGAGATATTGGGAACACTGAAGCTTTCTTT
many | TRBJ2-5 | TRBD1 | TRBV5-1 | CASRRDRGEETQYF | TGCGCCAGCAGACGTGACAGGGGGGAAGAGACCCAGTACTTC
. | TRBJ2-2 | . | TRBV5-1 | CASSFFQGNTGELFF | TGCGCCAGCAGCTTTTTCCAGGGCAACACCGGGGAGCTGTTTTTT
once | TRBJ1-6 | TRBD1 | TRBV11-3 | CASTVGTGDYVVLSPLHF | TGTGCCAGCACCGTGGGGACAGGGGATTACGTGGTTTTATCACCCCTCCACTTT
. | TRBJ1-4 | . | TRBV11-2 | CASSLTTGSSGGKLFF | TGTGCCAGCAGCTTAACGACCGGCTCATCGGGAGGGAAACTGTTTTTT